The clone carrying this T cell receptor (beta chain) was seen many times. The researchers produced TCR beta cDNA from roughly 550 ng total RNA with a constant-region primer. Three nested multiplex PCR rounds, a slightly modified ARM-PCR, produced the libraries for TCR beta. Use of TRBV1-TRBV30 forward primers with a C-beta reverse primer characterized the first two PCR rounds, which lasted about 11 cycles each. MiXCR, run by TCRdb on the multiplex PCR reads, gives a single entry per CDR3 protein. Among around 70,000 distinct CDR3 sequences listed, 60% to 80% were seen once. V dropped 4 bases and J dropped 3 bases, with 10 bases sitting between them. This CDR3 is built from 13 residues. Germline values: CDR1 SGHRS, CDR2 YFSETQ. The data stem from a study of tumor-infiltrating lymphocytes in primary liver carcinoma. Unsorted bulk tissue, roughly 19-33 mg of it, served as the source for co-extraction of RNA and DNA.

The V and J genes are TRBV5-1 and TRBJ2-5; tentative D call: TRBD2 (5 bases). Sequencing was carried out using liver tumor tissue from sampling region 4. The sample's subset: tumor region T4, right-lateral pole. The TCR originated in a man between 35 and 55 years old with primary liver carcinoma and hepatitis B virus infection. CDR3 sequence: CASSRGLEETQYF. For the CDR3, the DNA is TGCGCCAGCAGCCGCGGACTGGAAGAGACCCAGTACTTC.